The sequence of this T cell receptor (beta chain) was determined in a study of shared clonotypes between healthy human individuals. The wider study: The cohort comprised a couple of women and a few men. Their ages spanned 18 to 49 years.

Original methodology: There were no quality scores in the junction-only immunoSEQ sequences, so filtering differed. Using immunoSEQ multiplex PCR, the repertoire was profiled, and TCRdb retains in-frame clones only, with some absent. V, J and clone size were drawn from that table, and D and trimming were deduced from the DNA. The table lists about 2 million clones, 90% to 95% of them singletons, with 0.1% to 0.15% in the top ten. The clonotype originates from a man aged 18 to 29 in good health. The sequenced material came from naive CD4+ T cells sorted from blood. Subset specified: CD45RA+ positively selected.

DNA for the CDR3: TGTGCCAGCACCTCGGGGCCAGTACTCCAGGTGGACACCTTC. This gives the protein CASTSGPVLQVDTF. J is TRBJ1-2 and V is TRBV6-6; D perhaps matches TRBD1 (5 bases). In germline, CDR1 is MNHNY, CDR2 SVGAGI (reference sequence). The CDR3 runs to 14 residues. Trimming left V 7 bases short and J 12 bases short, with 24 bases between.